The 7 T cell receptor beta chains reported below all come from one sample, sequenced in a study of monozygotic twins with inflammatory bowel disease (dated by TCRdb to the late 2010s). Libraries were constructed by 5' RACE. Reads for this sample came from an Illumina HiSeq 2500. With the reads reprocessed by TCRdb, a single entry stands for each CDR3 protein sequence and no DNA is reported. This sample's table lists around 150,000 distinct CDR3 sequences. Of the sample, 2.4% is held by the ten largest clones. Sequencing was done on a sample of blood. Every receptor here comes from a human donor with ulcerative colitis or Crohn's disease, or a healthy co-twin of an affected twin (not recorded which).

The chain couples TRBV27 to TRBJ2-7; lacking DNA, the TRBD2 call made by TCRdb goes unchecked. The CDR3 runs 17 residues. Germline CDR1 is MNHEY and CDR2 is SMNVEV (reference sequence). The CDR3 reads CASSPGIGLAGTYEQYF.

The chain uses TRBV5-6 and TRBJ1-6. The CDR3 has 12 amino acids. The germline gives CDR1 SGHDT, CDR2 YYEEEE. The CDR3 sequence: CASSLYGSPLHF.

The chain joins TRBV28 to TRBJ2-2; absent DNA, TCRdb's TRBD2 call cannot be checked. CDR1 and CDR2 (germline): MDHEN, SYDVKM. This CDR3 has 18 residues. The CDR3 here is CASSFLAGGSANTGELFF.

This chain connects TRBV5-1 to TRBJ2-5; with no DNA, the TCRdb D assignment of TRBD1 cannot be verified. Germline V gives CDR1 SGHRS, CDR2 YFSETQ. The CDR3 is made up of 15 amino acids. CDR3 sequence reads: CASSLNRGEGETQYF.

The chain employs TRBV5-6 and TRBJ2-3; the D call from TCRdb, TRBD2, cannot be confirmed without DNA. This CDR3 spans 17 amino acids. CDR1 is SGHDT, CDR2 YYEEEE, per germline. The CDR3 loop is CASSLRTSGVSTDTQYF.

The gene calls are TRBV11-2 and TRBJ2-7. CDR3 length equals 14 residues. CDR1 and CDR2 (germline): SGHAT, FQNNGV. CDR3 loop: CASSSLVYSYEQYF.

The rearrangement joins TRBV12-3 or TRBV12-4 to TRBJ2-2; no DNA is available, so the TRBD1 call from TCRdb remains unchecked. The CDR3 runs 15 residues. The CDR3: CASSLGRGGTGELFF.